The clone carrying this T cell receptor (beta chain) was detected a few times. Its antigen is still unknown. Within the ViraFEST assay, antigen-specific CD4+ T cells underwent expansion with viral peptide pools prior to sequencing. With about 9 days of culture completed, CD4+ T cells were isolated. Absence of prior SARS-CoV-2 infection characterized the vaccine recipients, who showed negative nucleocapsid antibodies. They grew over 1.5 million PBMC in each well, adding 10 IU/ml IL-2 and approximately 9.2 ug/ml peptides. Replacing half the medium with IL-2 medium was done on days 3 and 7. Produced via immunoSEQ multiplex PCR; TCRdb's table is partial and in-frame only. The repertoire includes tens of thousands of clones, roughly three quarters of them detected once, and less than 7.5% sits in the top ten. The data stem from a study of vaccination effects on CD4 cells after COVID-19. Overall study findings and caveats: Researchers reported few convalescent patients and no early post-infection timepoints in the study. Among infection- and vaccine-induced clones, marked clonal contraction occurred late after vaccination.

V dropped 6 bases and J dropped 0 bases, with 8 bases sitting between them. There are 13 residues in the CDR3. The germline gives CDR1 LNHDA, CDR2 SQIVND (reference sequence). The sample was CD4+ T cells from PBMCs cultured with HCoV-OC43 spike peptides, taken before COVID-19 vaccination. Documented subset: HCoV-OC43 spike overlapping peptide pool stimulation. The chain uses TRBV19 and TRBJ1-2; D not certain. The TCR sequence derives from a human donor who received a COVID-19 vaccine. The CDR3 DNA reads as TGTGCCAGTAGGAGTAGAGCTAACTATGGCTACACCTTC. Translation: CASRSRANYGYTF. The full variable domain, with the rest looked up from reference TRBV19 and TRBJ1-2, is DGGITQSPKYLFRKEGQNVTLSCEQNLNHDAMYWYRQDPGQGLRLIYYSQIVNDFQKGDIAEGYSVSREKKESFPLTVTSAQKNPTAFYLCASRSRANYGYTFGSGTRLTVV.